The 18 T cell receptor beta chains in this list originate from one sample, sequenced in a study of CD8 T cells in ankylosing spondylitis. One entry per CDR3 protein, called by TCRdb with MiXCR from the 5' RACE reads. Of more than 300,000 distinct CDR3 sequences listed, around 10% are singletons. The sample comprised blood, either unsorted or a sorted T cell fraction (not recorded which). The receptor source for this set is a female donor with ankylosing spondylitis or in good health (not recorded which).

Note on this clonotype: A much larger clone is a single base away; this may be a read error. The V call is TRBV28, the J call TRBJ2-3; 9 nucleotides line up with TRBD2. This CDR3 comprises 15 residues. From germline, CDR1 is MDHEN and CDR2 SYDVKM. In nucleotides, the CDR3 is TGTGCCAGCAGTTTGGCTAGCGGGGTCACAGGTACGCAGTATTTT. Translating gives CASSLASGVTGTQYF.

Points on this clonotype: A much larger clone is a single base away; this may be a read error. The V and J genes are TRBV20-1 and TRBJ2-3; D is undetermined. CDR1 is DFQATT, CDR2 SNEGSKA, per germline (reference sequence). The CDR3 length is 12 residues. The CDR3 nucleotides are TGCGGTGCTAGATCGGTAAAGGATACGCAGTATTTT. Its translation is CGARSVKDTQYF.

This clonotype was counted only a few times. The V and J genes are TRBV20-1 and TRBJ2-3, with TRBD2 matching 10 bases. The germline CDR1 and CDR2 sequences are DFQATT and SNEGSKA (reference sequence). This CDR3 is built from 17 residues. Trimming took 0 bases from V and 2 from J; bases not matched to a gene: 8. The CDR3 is CSARDPSGGLNTDTQYF. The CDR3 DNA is TGCAGTGCTAGAGATCCTAGCGGGGGCCTTAACACAGATACGCAGTATTTT.

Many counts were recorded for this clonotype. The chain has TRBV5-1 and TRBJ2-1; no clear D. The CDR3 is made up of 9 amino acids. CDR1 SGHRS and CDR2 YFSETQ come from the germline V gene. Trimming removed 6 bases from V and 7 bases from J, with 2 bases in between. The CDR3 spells CASTNEQFF. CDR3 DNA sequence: TGCGCCAGCACGAATGAGCAGTTCTTC.

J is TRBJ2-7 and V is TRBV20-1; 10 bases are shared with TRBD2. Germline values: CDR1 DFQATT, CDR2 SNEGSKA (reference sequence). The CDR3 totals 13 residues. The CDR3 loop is CSVAGGVTYEQYF. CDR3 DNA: TGCAGCGTAGCGGGGGGTGTCACCTACGAGCAGTACTTC.

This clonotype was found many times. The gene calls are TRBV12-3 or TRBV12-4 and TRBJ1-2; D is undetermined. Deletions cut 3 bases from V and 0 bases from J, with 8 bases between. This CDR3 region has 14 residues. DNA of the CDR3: TGTGCCAGCAGTTTGGTGGCAGCTAACTATGGCTACACCTTC. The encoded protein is CASSLVAANYGYTF.

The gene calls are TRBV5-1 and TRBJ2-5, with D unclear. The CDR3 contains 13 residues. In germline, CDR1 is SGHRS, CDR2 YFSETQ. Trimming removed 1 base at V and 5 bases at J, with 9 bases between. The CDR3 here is CASSLRPPETQYF. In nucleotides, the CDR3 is TGCGCCAGCAGCTTGAGACCGCCGGAGACCCAGTACTTC.

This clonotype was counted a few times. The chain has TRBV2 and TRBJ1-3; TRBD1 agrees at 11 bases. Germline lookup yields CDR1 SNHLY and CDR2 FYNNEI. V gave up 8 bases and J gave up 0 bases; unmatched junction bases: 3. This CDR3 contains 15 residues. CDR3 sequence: CASGGTGGSGNTIYF. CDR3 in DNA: TGTGCCAGCGGAGGGACAGGGGGCTCTGGAAACACCATATATTTT.

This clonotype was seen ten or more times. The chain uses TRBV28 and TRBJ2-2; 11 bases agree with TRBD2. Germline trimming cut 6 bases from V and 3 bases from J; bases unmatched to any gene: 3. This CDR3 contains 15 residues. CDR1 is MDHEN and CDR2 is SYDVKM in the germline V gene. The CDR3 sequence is CASRMGLADTGELFF. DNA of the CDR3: TGTGCCAGCAGAATGGGACTAGCGGACACCGGGGAGCTGTTTTTT.

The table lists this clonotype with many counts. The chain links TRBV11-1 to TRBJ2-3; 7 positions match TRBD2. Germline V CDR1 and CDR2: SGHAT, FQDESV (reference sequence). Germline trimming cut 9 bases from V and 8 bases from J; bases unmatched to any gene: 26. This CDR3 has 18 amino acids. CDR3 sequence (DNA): TGTGCCAGAGAACCCCTAGCGGCCAAGGACCGACAGAGAGGTACGCAGTATTTT. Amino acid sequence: CAREPLAAKDRQRGTQYF.

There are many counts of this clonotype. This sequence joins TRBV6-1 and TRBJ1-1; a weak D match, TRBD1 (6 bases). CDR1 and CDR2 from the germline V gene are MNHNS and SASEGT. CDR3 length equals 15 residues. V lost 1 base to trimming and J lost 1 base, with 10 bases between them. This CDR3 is CASSEVRGKNTEAFF. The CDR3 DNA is TGTGCCAGCAGTGAAGTCAGGGGAAAGAACACTGAAGCTTTCTTT.

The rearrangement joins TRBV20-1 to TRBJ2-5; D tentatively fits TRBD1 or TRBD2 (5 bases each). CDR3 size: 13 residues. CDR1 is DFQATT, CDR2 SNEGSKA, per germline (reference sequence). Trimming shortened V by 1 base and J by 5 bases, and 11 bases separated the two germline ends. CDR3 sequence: CSARGGSRETQYF. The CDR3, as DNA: TGCAGTGCTAGAGGGGGGTCAAGGGAGACCCAGTACTTC.

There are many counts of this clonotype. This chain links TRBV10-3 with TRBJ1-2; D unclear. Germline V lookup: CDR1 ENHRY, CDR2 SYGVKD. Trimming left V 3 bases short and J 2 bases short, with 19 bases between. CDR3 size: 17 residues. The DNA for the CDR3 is TGTGCCATCAGTGAACTCTCTGGAAGGGTGGCGAACTATGGCTACACCTTC. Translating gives CAISELSGRVANYGYTF.

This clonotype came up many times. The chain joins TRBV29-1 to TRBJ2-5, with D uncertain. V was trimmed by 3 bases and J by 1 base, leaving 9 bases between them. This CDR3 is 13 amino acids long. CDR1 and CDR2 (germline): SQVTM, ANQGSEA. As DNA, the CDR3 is TGCAGCGTTGATATTGTGACCCAAGAGACCCAGTACTTC. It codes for CSVDIVTQETQYF.

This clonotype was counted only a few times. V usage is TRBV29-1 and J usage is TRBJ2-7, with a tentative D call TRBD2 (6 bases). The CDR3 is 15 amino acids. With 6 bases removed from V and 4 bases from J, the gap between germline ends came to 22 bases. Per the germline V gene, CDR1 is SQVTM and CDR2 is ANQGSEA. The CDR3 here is CSVAGGRTHPYEQYF. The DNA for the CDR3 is TGCAGCGTGGCCGGGGGACGAACCCACCCTTACGAGCAGTACTTC.

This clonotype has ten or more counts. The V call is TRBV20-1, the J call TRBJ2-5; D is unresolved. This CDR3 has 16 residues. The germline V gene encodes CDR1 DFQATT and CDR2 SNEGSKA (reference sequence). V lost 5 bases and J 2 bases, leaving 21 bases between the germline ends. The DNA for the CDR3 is TGCAGTGCTCTCTGGGGTCCGACTCGGCAGCAAGAGACCCAGTACTTC. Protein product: CSALWGPTRQQETQYF.

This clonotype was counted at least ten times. The CDR3 is CASSLNPPSTEAFF. The DNA of the CDR3 is TGCGCCAGCAGCTTGAACCCCCCGAGCACTGAAGCTTTCTTT. This sequence joins TRBV5-1 and TRBJ1-1; D is unclear. The CDR3 sequence is 14 residues long. V was trimmed by 1 base and J by 4 bases, leaving 11 bases between them. Germline V gives CDR1 SGHRS, CDR2 YFSETQ.

CDR3 coding DNA: TGTGCCAGCAGTTACATGACCTTAAACACCGGGGAGCTGTTTTTT. Its translation is CASSYMTLNTGELFF. The chain employs TRBV6-2 or TRBV6-3 and TRBJ2-2; D is undetermined. The CDR3 consists of 15 residues. Germline CDR1 MNHEY, CDR2 SVGEGT. Trimming cost V 2 bases and J 2 bases, with 9 bases left between them.